Each of the 11 T cell receptor beta chains below was sequenced from the same sample in a study of T cell repertoires in cytomegalovirus infection. TCRdb fed the reads into MiXCR, producing one record per CDR3 protein. The sample consists of around 170,000 distinct CDR3 sequences, approximately 15% of them appearing once. The material sequenced was PBMCs. The receptors derive from a human donor in good health (CMV status not recorded). Some clones in this sample may be carry-over from other donors' samples.

This clonotype was detected ten times or more. This chain uses TRBV4-1 with TRBJ1-3; D is unresolved. The ends were cut back, 3 bases at V and 4 bases at J, with 13 bases in the middle. The length of the CDR3 is 15 residues. Germline CDR1 and CDR2: MGHRA and YSYEKL. The CDR3 DNA sequence: TGCGCCAGCAGCCACTCGAGGGAGGGAGGAAACACCATATATTTT. Translated, it gives CASSHSREGGNTIYF.

DNA for the CDR3: TGTGCCAGCAGCCGTCGAGCGACTAGCGGGAGCTACGAGCAGTACTTC. Translated: CASSRRATSGSYEQYF. V gene TRBV6-5 combines with J gene TRBJ2-7, with 12 bases lining up with TRBD2. Germline V CDR1 and CDR2: MNHEY, SVGAGI. This CDR3 is 16 amino acids long. The ends lost 6 bases at V and 3 bases at J; junction bases unmatched: 9.

The CDR3 DNA reads as TGTGCCAGCAGCCCCCCGGGCCCAACCACTGAAGCTTTCTTT. Translated: CASSPPGPTTEAFF. The chain uses TRBV28 and TRBJ1-1, with D unresolved. Germline CDR1 MDHEN, CDR2 SYDVKM. The CDR3 is 14 residues long. The V end lost 6 bases, the J end lost 4 bases, and 15 bases lay between the germline ends. The variable domain in full, with the rest retrieved from reference TRBV28 and TRBJ1-1, is DVKVTQSSRYLVKRTGEKVFLECVQDMDHENMFWYRQDPGLGLRLIYFSYDVKMKEKGDIPEGYSVSREKKERFSLILESASTNQTSMYLCASSPPGPTTEAFFGQGTRLTVV.

This clonotype was recorded a few times. The chain couples TRBV7-6 to TRBJ2-5; tentative D call: TRBD2 (5 bases). V lost 5 bases and J 4 bases, leaving 14 bases between the germline ends. This CDR3 contains 14 residues. Germline-derived CDR1 and CDR2 are SGHVS and FNYEAQ. Here the CDR3 DNA reads TGTGCCAGCAGCAGACCTAGCTCCGGAGAGACCCAGTACTTC. This gives the protein CASSRPSSGETQYF.

This clonotype showed up just a few times. V gene TRBV12-3 or TRBV12-4 combines with J gene TRBJ1-2; 7 bases agree with TRBD1. The CDR3 is 15 amino acids. V dropped 1 base and J dropped 5; count of bases not matched to a gene: 7. The CDR3 coding sequence is TGTGCCAGCAGTTTAGTAAACAGGGGCGCGTATGGCTACACCTTC. Translated, it gives CASSLVNRGAYGYTF.

This clonotype was recorded many times. The rearrangement uses TRBV7-2 and TRBJ1-1, with no clear D. The CDR3 is 13 amino acids. Between the trimmed V and J ends, which lost 6 bases and 4 bases, there was a span of 12 bases. CDR1 and CDR2 from the germline V gene are SGHTA and FQGNSA. The DNA of the CDR3 is TGTGCCAGCAGTTTCTTATTGGCCACTGAAGCTTTCTTT. Encoded protein: CASSFLLATEAFF.

V gene TRBV14 combines with J gene TRBJ2-7; no definite D call. This CDR3 contains 11 residues. The V gene lost 1 base and the J gene lost 7 bases, with 5 bases spanning the gap. Germline V gives CDR1 SGHDN, CDR2 FVKESK. As DNA, the CDR3 is TGTGCCAGCAGCCAAGGGCAGGAGCAGTACTTC. It translates to CASSQGQEQYF.

This clonotype was seen many times. The V call is TRBV12-3 or TRBV12-4, the J call TRBJ2-5, with 12 positions matching TRBD2. This CDR3 comprises 17 residues. J gave up 2 bases and V 7 bases, and 11 bases lay outside the gene matches. The CDR3 protein is CASTGGRLAGVQETQYF. The CDR3 DNA is TGTGCCAGCACCGGGGGGAGACTAGCGGGGGTACAAGAGACCCAGTACTTC.

By share, this clonotype counts as hyperexpanded (1% or more). The chain couples TRBV28 to TRBJ1-1; a possible D gene is TRBD1 (5 bases). The CDR3 runs to 14 residues. Per the germline V gene, CDR1 is MDHEN and CDR2 is SYDVKM. Between the trimmed V and J ends, which lost 3 bases and 4 bases, there was a span of 12 bases. The CDR3 DNA reads TGTGCCAGCAGTTTGCCCGGGGACGGCACTGAAGCTTTCTTT. Amino acids: CASSLPGDGTEAFF.

The sample holds a few counts of this clonotype. The chain links TRBV14 to TRBJ2-2, with a tentative D call TRBD2 (6 bases). CDR3 length equals 16 residues. CDR1 and CDR2 from the germline V gene are SGHDN and FVKESK. The V gene lost 5 bases and the J gene lost 1 base, with 14 bases spanning the gap. The CDR3 loop reads CASSDWDLMNTGELFF. CDR3 in DNA: TGTGCCAGCAGCGATTGGGACTTAATGAACACCGGGGAGCTGTTTTTT.

This sequence joins TRBV7-9 and TRBJ2-7, with D possibly TRBD1 on 6 matching bases. V was cut by 6 bases and J by 1 base, with 19 bases left in between. Germline values: CDR1 SEHNR, CDR2 FQNEAQ (reference sequence). The CDR3 covers 16 residues. CDR3 DNA: TGTGCCAGCAGTCATCAGGGGAAAGCCATATCCTACGAGCAGTACTTC. It encodes CASSHQGKAISYEQYF.